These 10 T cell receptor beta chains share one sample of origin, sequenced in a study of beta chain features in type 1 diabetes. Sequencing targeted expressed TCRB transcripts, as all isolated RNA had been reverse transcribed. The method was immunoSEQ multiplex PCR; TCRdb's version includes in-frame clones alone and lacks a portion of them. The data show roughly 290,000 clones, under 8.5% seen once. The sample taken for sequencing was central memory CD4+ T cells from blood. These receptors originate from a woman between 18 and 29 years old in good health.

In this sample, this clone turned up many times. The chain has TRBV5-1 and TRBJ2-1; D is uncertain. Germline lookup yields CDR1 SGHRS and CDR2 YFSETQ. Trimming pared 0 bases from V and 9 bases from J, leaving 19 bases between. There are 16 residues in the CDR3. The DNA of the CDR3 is TGCGCCAGCAGCTTGGTGATCGGCCAGCCGCCGGGTGAGCAGTTCTTC. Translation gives CASSLVIGQPPGEQFF. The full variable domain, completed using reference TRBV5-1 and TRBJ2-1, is KAGVTQTPRYLIKTRGQQVTLSCSPISGHRSVSWYQQTPGQGLQFLFEYFSETQRNKGNFPGRFSGRQFSNSRSEMNVSTLELGDSALYLCASSLVIGQPPGEQFFGPGTRLTVL.

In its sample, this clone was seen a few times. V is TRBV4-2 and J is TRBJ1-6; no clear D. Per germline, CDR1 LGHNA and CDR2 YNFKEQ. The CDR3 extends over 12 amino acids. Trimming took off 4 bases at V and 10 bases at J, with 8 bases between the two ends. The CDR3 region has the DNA TGTGCCAGCAGCCCTAGTGCCTCACCCCTCCACTTT. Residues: CASSPSASPLHF.

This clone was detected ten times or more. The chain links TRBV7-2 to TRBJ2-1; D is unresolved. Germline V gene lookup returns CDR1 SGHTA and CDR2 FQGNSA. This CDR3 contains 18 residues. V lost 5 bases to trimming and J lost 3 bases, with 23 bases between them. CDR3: CASSGRPGSVSGYNEQFF. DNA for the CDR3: TGTGCCAGCAGCGGAAGACCTGGGTCAGTGTCCGGCTACAATGAGCAGTTCTTC.

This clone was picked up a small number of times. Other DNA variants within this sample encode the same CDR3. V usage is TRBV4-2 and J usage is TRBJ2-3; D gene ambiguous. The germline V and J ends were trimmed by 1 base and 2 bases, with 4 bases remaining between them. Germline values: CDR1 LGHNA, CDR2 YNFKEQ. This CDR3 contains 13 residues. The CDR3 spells CASSQGVTDTQYF. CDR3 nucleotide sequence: TGTGCCAGCAGCCAAGGCGTCACAGATACGCAGTATTTT.

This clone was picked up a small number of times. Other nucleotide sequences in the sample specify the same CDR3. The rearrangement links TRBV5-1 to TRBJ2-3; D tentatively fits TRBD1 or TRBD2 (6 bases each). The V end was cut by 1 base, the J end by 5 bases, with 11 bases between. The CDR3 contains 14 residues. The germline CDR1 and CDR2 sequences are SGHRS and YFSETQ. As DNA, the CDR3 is TGCGCCAGCAGCTTGAGGGGGGCAGAAGATACGCAGTATTTT. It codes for CASSLRGAEDTQYF. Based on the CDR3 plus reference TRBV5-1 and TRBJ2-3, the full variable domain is KAGVTQTPRYLIKTRGQQVTLSCSPISGHRSVSWYQQTPGQGLQFLFEYFSETQRNKGNFPGRFSGRQFSNSRSEMNVSTLELGDSALYLCASSLRGAEDTQYFGPGTRLTVL.

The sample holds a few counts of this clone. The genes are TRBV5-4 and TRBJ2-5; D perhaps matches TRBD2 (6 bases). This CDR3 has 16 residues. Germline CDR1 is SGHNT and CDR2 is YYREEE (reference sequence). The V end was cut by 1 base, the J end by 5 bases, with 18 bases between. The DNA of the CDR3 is TGTGCCAGCAGCTTGCCCCCGGGCTCAGGGAGGGAGACCCAGTACTTC. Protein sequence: CASSLPPGSGRETQYF.

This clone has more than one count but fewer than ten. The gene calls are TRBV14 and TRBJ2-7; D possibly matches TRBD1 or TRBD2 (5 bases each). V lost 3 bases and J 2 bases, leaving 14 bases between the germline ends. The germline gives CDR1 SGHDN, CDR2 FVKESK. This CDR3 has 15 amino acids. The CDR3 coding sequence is TGTGCCAGCAGCCATGGAGCCCGGGGCCCCTACGAGCAGTACTTC. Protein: CASSHGARGPYEQYF.

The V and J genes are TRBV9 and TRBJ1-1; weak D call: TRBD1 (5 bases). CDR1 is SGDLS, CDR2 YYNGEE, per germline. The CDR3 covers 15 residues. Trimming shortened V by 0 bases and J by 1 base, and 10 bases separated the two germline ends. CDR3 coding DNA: TGTGCCAGCAGCGTAGGTGGACACACGAACACTGAAGCTTTCTTT. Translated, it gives CASSVGGHTNTEAFF.

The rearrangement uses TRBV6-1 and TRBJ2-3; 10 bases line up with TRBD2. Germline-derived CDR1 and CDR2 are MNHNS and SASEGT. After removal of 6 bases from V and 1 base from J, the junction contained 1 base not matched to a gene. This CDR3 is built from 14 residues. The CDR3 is CASSLAGGTDTQYF. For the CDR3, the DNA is TGTGCCAGCAGCCTAGCGGGGGGCACAGATACGCAGTATTTT.

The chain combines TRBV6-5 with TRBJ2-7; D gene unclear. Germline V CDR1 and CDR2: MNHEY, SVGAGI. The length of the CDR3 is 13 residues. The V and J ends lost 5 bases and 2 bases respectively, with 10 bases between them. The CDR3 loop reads CASSAEATYEQYF. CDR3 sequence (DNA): TGTGCCAGCAGTGCCGAAGCGACCTACGAGCAGTACTTC.